Listed below are T cell receptor beta chains from one sample, sequenced in a study of OX40 agonist ivuxolimab in advanced cancers. Generated by immunoSEQ multiplex PCR, the TCRdb table keeps only in-frame clones and is missing some. The data show 60,000 to 75,000 clones, roughly 80% seen once. Source: CD4+ or CD8+ T cells sorted from blood, taken in a trial of the OX40 agonist ivuxolimab. Every receptor here comes from an adult with an advanced solid tumor such as melanoma, head and neck, liver or kidney cancer. The conserved cysteine and the conserved F or W are not part of the CDR3 here. Fields, in order: V gene, J gene, CDR3 protein.

TRBV12-5	TRBJ2-7	ASAGLAGGPLRHEQY
TRBV4-1	TRBJ2-7	ASSQEYRDYEQY
TRBV7-2	TRBJ2-5	ASSLAQGLETQY
TRBV5-1	TRBJ1-1	ASSLAGAMNTEAF
TRBV5-1	TRBJ2-2	ASSLVWGPGELF
TRBV30	TRBJ1-2	AWSVASQNYGYT
TRBV6-4	TRBJ2-1	APKRTAARLNYNEQF
TRBV6-1	TRBJ2-3	ASSARTGSTDTQY
TRBV19	TRBJ2-3	ASSPAGGGDTQY
TRBV30	TRBJ1-6	AWSHPPPSPLH
TRBV5-1	TRBJ1-3	ASSLDLDTIY
TRBV11-2	TRBJ2-3	ASSRGTGRRADTQY
TRBV19	TRBJ1-5	ASNEQGLGYNQPQH
TRBV6-5	TRBJ1-5	ASSPDRGTQPQH
TRBV6-5	TRBJ1-3	ASWPVLSSGNTIY
TRBV30	TRBJ2-1	AWTGDDSYNEQF
TRBV7-9	TRBJ2-5	ASTSTLETQY
TRBV19	TRBJ1-2	ASTTPQGSGYT
TRBV7-2	TRBJ1-2	ASSLGLNRDYGYT
TRBV6-5	TRBJ2-2	ASSYSRSNTGELF
TRBV5-4	TRBJ2-7	ASSTIPGDEQY
TRBV11-2	TRBJ2-1	ASSPGPRLLDEQF
TRBV5-6	TRBJ1-2	ASNRGGGYGYT
TRBV27	TRBJ2-4	ASSSKRTGNIQY
TRBV7-9	TRBJ1-5	ASSQGGNQPQH
TRBV2	TRBJ2-1	ASSPGLAVYNEQF
TRBV5-4	TRBJ1-1	ASSPDTDTEAF
TRBV6-1	TRBJ1-5	ASSYGPTWDQPQH
TRBV10-1	TRBJ2-7	ASPGFPRLSRYEQY
TRBV11-2	TRBJ1-5	ASSRTGGGQPQH
TRBV10-3	TRBJ1-2	AIGQGVGYT
TRBV19	TRBJ1-6	ASSIDPGGYGSPLH
TRBV7-9	TRBJ1-1	ASSLALGQLKNTEAF
TRBV28	TRBJ1-5	ASSYIEGQPQH
TRBV11-3	TRBJ2-2	ASSPGSGGTGELF